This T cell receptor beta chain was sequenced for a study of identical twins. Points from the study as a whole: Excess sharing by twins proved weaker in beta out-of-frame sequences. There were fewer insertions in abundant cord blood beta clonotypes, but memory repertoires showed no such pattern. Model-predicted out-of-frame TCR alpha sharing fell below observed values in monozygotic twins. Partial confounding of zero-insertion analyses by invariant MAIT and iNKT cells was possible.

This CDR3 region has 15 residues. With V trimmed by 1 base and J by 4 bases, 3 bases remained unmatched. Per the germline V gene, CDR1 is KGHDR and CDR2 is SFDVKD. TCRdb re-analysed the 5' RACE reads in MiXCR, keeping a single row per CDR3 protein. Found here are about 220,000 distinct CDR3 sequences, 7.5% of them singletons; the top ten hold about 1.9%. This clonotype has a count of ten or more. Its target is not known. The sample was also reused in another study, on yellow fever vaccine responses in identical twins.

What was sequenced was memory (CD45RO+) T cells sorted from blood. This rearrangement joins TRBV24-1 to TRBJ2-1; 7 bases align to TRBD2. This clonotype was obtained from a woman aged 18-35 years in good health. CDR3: CATSDFGGYYNEQFF. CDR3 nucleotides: TGTGCCACCAGTGATTTCGGGGGGTATTACAATGAGCAGTTCTTC.